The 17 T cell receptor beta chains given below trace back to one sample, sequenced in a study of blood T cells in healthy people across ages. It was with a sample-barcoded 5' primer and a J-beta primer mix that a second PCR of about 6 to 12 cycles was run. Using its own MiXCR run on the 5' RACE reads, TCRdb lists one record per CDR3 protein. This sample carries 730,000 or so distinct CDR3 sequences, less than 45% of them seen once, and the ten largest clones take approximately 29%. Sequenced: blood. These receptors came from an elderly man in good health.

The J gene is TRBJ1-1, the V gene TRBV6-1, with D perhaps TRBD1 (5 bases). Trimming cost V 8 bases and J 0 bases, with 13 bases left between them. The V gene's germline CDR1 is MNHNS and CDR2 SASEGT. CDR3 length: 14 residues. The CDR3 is CASEKTALNTEAFF. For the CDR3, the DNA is TGTGCCAGCGAAAAGACAGCATTGAACACTGAAGCTTTCTTT.

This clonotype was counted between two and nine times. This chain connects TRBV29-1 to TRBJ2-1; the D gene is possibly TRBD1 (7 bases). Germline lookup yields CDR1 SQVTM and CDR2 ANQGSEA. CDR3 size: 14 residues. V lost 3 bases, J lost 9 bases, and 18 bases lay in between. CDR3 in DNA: TGCAGCGTTGAGGGCGGGCAGGGGGGAGGTGAGCAGTTCTTC. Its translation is CSVEGGQGGGEQFF.

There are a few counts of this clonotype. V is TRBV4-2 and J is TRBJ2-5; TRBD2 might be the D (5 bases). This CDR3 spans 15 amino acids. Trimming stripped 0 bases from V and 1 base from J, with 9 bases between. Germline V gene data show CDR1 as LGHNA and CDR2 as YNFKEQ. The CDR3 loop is CASSQDFGGQETQYF. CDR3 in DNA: TGTGCCAGCAGCCAAGATTTCGGAGGCCAAGAGACCCAGTACTTC.

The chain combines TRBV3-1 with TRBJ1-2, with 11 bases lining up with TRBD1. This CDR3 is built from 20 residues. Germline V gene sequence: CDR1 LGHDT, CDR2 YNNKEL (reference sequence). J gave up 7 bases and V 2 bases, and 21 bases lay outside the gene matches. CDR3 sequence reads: CASSQRRGGDRGNKSGGYTF. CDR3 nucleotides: TGTGCCAGCAGCCAAAGACGGGGTGGGGACAGGGGGAACAAGAGTGGTGGCTACACCTTC. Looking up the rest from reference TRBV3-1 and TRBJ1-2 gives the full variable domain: DTAVSQTPKYLVTQMGNDKSIKCEQNLGHDTMYWYKQDSKKFLKIMFSYNNKELIINETVPNRFSPKSPDKAHLNLHINSLELGDSAVYFCASSQRRGGDRGNKSGGYTFGSGTRLTVV.

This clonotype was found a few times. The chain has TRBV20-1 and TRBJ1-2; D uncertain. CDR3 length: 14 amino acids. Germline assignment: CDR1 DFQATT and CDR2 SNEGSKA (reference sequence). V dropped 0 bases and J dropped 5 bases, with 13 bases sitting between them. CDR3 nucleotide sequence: TGCAGTGCTAGAGAAGGCGTCTACCCTTATGGCTACACCTTC. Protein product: CSAREGVYPYGYTF.

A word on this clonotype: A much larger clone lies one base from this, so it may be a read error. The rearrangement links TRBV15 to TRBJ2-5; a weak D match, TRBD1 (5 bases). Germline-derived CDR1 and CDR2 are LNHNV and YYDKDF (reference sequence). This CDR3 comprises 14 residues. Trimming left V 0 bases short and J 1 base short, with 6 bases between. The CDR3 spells CATSREGVQETQYF. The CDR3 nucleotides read TGTGCCACCAGCAGAGAAGGGGTCCAAGAGACCCAGTACTTC.

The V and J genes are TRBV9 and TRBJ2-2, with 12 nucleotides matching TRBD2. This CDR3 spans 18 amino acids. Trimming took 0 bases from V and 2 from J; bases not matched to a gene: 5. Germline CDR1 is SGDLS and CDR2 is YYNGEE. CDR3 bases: TGTGCCAGCAGCGTAGAATTTGGACTAGCGGGAAACACCGGGGAGCTGTTTTTT. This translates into CASSVEFGLAGNTGELFF.

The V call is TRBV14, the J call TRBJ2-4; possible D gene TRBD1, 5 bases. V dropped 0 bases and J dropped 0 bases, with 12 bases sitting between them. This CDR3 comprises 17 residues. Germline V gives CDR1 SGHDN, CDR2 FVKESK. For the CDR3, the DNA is TGTGCCAGCAGCCAAGATGGCTCAGGGTTAGCCAAAAACATTCAGTACTTC. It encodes CASSQDGSGLAKNIQYF.

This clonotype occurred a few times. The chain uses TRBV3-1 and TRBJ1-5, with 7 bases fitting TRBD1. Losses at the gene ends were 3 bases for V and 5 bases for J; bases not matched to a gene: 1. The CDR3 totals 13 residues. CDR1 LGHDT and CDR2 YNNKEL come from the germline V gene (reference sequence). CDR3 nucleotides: TGTGCCAGCAGCCACACAGGGGATCAGCCCCAGCATTTT. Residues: CASSHTGDQPQHF.

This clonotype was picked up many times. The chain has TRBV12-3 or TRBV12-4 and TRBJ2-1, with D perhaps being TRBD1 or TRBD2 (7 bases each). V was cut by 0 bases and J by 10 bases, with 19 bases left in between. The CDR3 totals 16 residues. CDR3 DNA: TGTGCCAGCAGTTTAGCGAGTTTGTCAGGGGGAGGGGAGCAGTTCTTC. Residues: CASSLASLSGGGEQFF.

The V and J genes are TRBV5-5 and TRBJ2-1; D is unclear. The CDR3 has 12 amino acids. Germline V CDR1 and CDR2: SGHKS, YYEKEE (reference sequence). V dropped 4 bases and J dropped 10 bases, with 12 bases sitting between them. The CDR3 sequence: CASSPELGEQFF. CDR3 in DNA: TGTGCCAGCAGCCCTGAGTTAGGGGAGCAGTTCTTC.

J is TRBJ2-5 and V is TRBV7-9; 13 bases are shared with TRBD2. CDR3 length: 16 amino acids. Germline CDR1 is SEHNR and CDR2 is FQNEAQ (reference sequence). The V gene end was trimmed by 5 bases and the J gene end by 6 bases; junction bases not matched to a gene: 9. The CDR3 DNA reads TGTGCCAGCAGCCAGACTAGCGGGGGGAGTTTTCAGACCCAGTACTTC. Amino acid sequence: CASSQTSGGSFQTQYF. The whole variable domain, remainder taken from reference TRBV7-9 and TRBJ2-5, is DTGVSQNPRHKITKRGQNVTFRCDPISEHNRLYWYRQTLGQGPEFLTYFQNEAQLEKSRLLSDRFSAERPKGSFSTLEIQRTEQGDSAMYLCASSQTSGGSFQTQYFGPGTRLLVL.

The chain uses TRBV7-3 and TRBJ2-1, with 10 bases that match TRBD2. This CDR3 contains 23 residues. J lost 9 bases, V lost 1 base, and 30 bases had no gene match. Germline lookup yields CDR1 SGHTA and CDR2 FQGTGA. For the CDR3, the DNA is TGTGCCAGCAGCTTAATGGGTCGTCCTGGTAGCGGGAGGAATAACGAGAGGTTGAGTGAGCAGTTCTTC. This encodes CASSLMGRPGSGRNNERLSEQFF.

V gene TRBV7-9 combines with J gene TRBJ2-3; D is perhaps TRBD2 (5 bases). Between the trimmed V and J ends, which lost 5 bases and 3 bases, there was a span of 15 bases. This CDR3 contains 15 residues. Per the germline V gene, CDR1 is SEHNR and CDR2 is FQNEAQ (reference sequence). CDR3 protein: CASSRRGPGTDTQYF. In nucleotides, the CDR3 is TGTGCCAGCAGCCGGAGAGGGCCGGGGACAGATACGCAGTATTTT.

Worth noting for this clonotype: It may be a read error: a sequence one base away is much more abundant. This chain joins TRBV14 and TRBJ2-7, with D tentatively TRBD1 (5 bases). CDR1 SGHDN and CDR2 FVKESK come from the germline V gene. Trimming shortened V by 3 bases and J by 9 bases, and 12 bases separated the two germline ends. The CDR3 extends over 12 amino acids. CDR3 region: CASSQDNPGQYF. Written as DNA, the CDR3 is TGTGCCAGCAGCCAGGACAACCCAGGGCAGTACTTC. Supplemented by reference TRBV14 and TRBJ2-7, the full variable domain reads EAGVTQFPSHSVIEKGQTVTLRCDPISGHDNLYWYRRVMGKEIKFLLHFVKESKQDESGMPNNRFLAERTGGTYSTLKVQPAELEDSGVYFCASSQDNPGQYFGPGTRLTVT.

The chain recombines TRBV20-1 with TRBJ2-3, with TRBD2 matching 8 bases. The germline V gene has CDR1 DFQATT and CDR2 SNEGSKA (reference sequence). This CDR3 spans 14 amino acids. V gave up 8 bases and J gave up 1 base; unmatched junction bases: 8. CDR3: CSTGGGFGTDTQYF. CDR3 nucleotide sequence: TGCAGTACTGGCGGGGGGTTCGGCACAGATACGCAGTATTTT.

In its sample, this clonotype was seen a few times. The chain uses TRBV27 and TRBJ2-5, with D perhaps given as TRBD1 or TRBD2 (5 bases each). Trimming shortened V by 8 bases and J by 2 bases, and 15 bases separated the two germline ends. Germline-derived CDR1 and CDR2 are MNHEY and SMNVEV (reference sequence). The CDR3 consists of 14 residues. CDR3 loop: CASATGRSQETQYF. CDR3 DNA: TGTGCCAGCGCCACGGGACGCAGTCAAGAGACCCAGTACTTC.